These 24 T cell receptor beta chains originate from one sample sequenced in a study of T cells in Graves' hyperthyroidism and ophthalmopathy. Amplification yielded TCR beta CDR3 regions, with RNA transcripts as the source. The HTBI primer set was used in a first-round RT-PCR of the TCR CDR3. Via MiXCR, TCRdb re-called the multiplex PCR reads, giving one row per CDR3 protein. This sample has about 680,000 distinct CDR3 sequences, with over 35% found just once. Sequencing input: blood. All receptors come from a woman in her thirties or forties with Graves' hyperthyroidism.

The CDR3 sequence: CASTPVGVNTEAFF. In nucleotides, the CDR3 is TGTGCCAGCACCCCAGTTGGGGTAAACACTGAAGCTTTCTTT. V gene TRBV7-9 combines with J gene TRBJ1-1; D unclear. The CDR3 runs to 14 residues. The V gene's germline CDR1 is SEHNR and CDR2 FQNEAQ (reference sequence). The ends were cut back, 7 bases at V and 2 bases at J, with 14 bases in the middle.

This clonotype was picked up a small number of times. One junction end does not reproduce the germline sequence, and a read error may be involved. The chain uses TRBV19 and TRBJ2-7; 9 bases map to TRBD2. The germline V gene encodes CDR1 LNHDA and CDR2 SQIVND (reference sequence). The CDR3 is made up of 14 amino acids. CDR3 amino acids: CASSLAGAVGEQYF. The CDR3 coding sequence is TGCGCCAGCAGCTTAGCGGGGGCCGTTGGGGAGCAGTACTTC.

As to this clonotype: The junction departs from germline at one end; a sequencing error may be responsible. The J gene is TRBJ2-5, the V gene TRBV11-2, with 10 nucleotides matching TRBD1. Germline CDR1 reads SGHAT; CDR2 reads FQNNGV. The CDR3 is made up of 17 amino acids. The CDR3 spells CASSPYHDRGRPGTQYF. The CDR3 nucleotides read TGCGCCAGCAGCCCCTACCACGACAGGGGGCGCCCCGGGACCCAGTACTTC.

The V gene is TRBV4-3, the J gene TRBJ2-5; TRBD2 might be the D (6 bases). V lost 4 bases to trimming and J lost 3 bases, with 15 bases between them. CDR3 size: 15 residues. Germline CDR1 LGHNA, CDR2 YSLEER. The CDR3 protein is CASSLGLGEEETQYF. CDR3 in DNA: TGCGCCAGCAGCCTCGGCCTCGGGGAGGAAGAGACCCAGTACTTC.

On this clonotype: An end of the junction does not agree with germline; a read error may underlie this. J is TRBJ1-1 and V is TRBV10-3; D unclear. The germline V gene has CDR1 ENHRY and CDR2 SYGVKD. The CDR3 extends over 12 amino acids. CDR3 in DNA: TGTGCCAGCAGTTTCCAACAGACTGAAGCTTTCTTT. This codes for CASSFQQTEAFF.

This clonotype was seen repeatedly, ten times or more. The chain uses TRBV12-3 or TRBV12-4 and TRBJ1-5; 8 positions agree with TRBD1. Trimming at V came to 6 bases and at J to 7 bases, leaving 5 bases not matched to a gene. The CDR3 length is 13 residues. The CDR3 nucleotides are TGTGCCAGCAGCCAGGACAGGGAGCAGCCCCAGCATTTT. As protein: CASSQDREQPQHF.

The V gene is TRBV7-6, the J gene TRBJ2-7; D is perhaps TRBD1 or TRBD2 (5 bases each). CDR1 is SGHVS, CDR2 FNYEAQ, per germline. The V gene lost 5 bases and the J gene lost 0 bases, with 14 bases spanning the gap. The CDR3 sequence is 15 residues long. Here the CDR3 reads CASSHLGTRSYEQYF. For the CDR3, the DNA is TGTGCCAGCAGCCACCTCGGGACCCGCTCCTACGAGCAGTACTTC.

The chain uses TRBV7-8 and TRBJ2-2; TRBD1 matches 9 bases. There are 16 residues in the CDR3. V gave up 1 base and J gave up 2 bases; unmatched junction bases: 2. Germline V gene lookup returns CDR1 SGHVS and CDR2 FQNEAQ. The DNA of the CDR3 is TGTGCCAGCAGCTTAGAGGGACAGGGTAACACCGGGGAGCTGTTTTTT. Translation: CASSLEGQGNTGELFF.

There are a few counts of this clonotype. The DNA of the CDR3 is TGTGCCAGCAGTTTATTGACAGGGCAAAATTCACCCCTCCACTTT. This gives the protein CASSLLTGQNSPLHF. The V call is TRBV28, the J call TRBJ1-6; 7 nucleotides match TRBD1. Germline loops: CDR1 MDHEN, CDR2 SYDVKM. The CDR3 runs 15 residues. V lost 1 base to trimming and J lost 7 bases; unmatched junction nucleotides: 4.

This clonotype turned up a few times. This rearrangement joins TRBV7-2 to TRBJ1-1; 7 nucleotides line up with TRBD1. Germline CDR1 reads SGHTA; CDR2 reads FQGNSA. This CDR3 region has 15 residues. V lost 6 bases and J lost 1; bases outside the gene matches: 8. The chain's CDR3 is CASRQPGQPNTEAFF. CDR3 nucleotide sequence: TGTGCCAGCAGACAACCGGGACAGCCGAACACTGAAGCTTTCTTT.

This clonotype appeared a few times. The chain links TRBV16 to TRBJ1-5; the D is unclear. The CDR3 extends over 13 amino acids. CDR1 is KGHSY and CDR2 is FQNENV in the germline V gene. The germline V and J ends were trimmed by 2 bases and 5 bases, with 7 bases remaining between them. The CDR3 protein is CASSQNSDQPQHF. The CDR3 DNA sequence: TGTGCCAGCAGCCAAAACTCTGATCAGCCCCAGCATTTT.

This clonotype was recorded at least ten times. The chain combines TRBV7-2 with TRBJ2-2; D is perhaps TRBD1 or TRBD2 (5 bases each). Trimming removed 5 bases at V and 0 bases at J, with 16 bases between. This CDR3 comprises 17 residues. Per the germline V gene, CDR1 is SGHTA and CDR2 is FQGNSA. In DNA, the CDR3 is TGTGCCAGCAGCCTCAGATCCGGGACGCCGAACACCGGGGAGCTGTTTTTT. It encodes CASSLRSGTPNTGELFF.

The chain uses TRBV7-2 and TRBJ2-7; the D call may be TRBD1 or TRBD2 (5 bases each). Trimming took off 4 bases at V and 3 bases at J, with 10 bases between the two ends. The CDR3 has 13 amino acids. The germline CDR1 and CDR2 sequences are SGHTA and FQGNSA. This CDR3 is CASSSGRYYEQYF. In nucleotides, the CDR3 is TGTGCCAGCAGCTCGGGACGGTACTACGAGCAGTACTTC.

This clonotype was counted at least ten times. This rearrangement joins TRBV7-9 to TRBJ1-1; D remains ambiguous. This CDR3 has 13 residues. Germline V gives CDR1 SEHNR, CDR2 FQNEAQ (reference sequence). V was shortened by 5 bases and J by 4 bases, with 11 bases between the two germline ends. The CDR3 coding sequence is TGTGCCAGCAGCCGGCTGGGTGGCACTGAAGCTTTCTTT. Encoded protein: CASSRLGGTEAFF.

CDR3 nucleotides: TGTGCCACCAGCAGAGCAAGGGGGGGGCCGAACACCGGGGAGCTGTTTTTT. It is translated as CATSRARGGPNTGELFF. The rearrangement joins TRBV15 to TRBJ2-2, with a weak D call TRBD2 (7 bases). CDR1 is LNHNV and CDR2 is YYDKDF in the germline V gene (reference sequence). Trimming removed 1 base at V and 0 bases at J, with 12 bases between. CDR3 length equals 17 residues.

This clonotype was found many times. V gene TRBV7-2 combines with J gene TRBJ2-7; the D is unclear. Trimming shortened V by 7 bases and J by 1 base, and 14 bases separated the two germline ends. Germline V CDR1 and CDR2: SGHTA, FQGNSA. There are 14 residues in the CDR3. The CDR3 DNA follows: TGTGCCAGCACCGGGTTCGAGGTTTCCTACGAGCAGTACTTC. As protein: CASTGFEVSYEQYF.

The sample holds one count of this clonotype. This chain links TRBV5-6 with TRBJ1-1; TRBD1 might be the D (5 bases). Germline lookup yields CDR1 SGHDT and CDR2 YYEEEE. The ends were cut back, 5 bases at V and 5 bases at J, with 19 bases in the middle. This CDR3 comprises 15 residues. CDR3 region: CASSLSPRGNTEAFF. The CDR3 DNA sequence: TGTGCCAGCAGTTTATCTCCACGGGGGAATACTGAAGCTTTCTTT.

The rearrangement joins TRBV15 to TRBJ1-2, with D perhaps matching TRBD1 (5 bases). Germline CDR1 LNHNV, CDR2 YYDKDF (reference sequence). The CDR3 is made up of 14 amino acids. Between the trimmed V and J ends, which lost 1 base and 4 bases, there was a span of 10 bases. The CDR3 DNA follows: TGTGCCACCAGCAGAGGCGGGGCGACCTATGGCTACACCTTC. This encodes CATSRGGATYGYTF. Full variable domain (outside the CDR3, taken from reference TRBV15 and TRBJ1-2): DAMVIQNPRYQVTQFGKPVTLSCSQTLNHNVMYWYQQKSSQAPKLLFHYYDKDFNNEADTPDNFQSRRPNTSFCFLDIRSPGLGDTAMYLCATSRGGATYGYTFGSGTRLTVV.

The chain uses TRBV7-2 and TRBJ2-1; D may be TRBD1 (6 bases). The V and J ends lost 4 bases and 8 bases respectively, with 18 bases between them. The CDR3 extends over 15 amino acids. The germline CDR1 and CDR2 sequences are SGHTA and FQGNSA. The CDR3 region is CASSSPPDGQHEQFF. CDR3 DNA sequence: TGTGCCAGCAGCTCACCCCCGGATGGACAGCATGAGCAGTTCTTC.

The chain is built from TRBV29-1 and TRBJ2-3; the D gene is possibly TRBD2 (6 bases). Trimming shortened V by 2 bases and J by 1 base, and 10 bases separated the two germline ends. Germline CDR1 SQVTM, CDR2 ANQGSEA. CDR3 size: 14 residues. CDR3 bases: TGCAGCGTTGAAACCCAGCGGGGCACAGATACGCAGTATTTT. Protein sequence: CSVETQRGTDTQYF.

With regard to this clonotype: The CDR3 does not close with the conserved phenylalanine or tryptophan, likely indicating a read error. The V and J genes are TRBV7-6 and TRBJ1-3; tentative D call: TRBD1 (5 bases). The CDR3 spans 15 residues. V was cut by 2 bases and J by 4 bases, with 12 bases left in between. Germline V gene lookup returns CDR1 SGHVS and CDR2 FNYEAQ. CDR3 in amino acids: CASSLWGTSGNTIYL. CDR3 nucleotides: TGTGCCAGCAGCTTATGGGGGACCAGCGGAAACACCATATATCTT.

This chain uses TRBV11-3 with TRBJ1-1, with D possibly matching TRBD1 (6 bases). This CDR3 is built from 15 residues. Germline V lookup: CDR1 SGHNT, CDR2 YENEEA. V lost 5 bases and J lost 1, with 14 bases in between. For the CDR3, the DNA is TGTGCCAGCAGCCCCCCGGACAGCTGGAACACTGAAGCTTTCTTT. Its translation: CASSPPDSWNTEAFF.

Concerning this clonotype: With a much larger clone just one base away, this may be a read error. The CDR3 protein is CAWSDRGRNYGYTF. The CDR3 coding sequence is TGTGCCTGGAGTGACAGGGGGCGAAACTATGGCTACACCTTC. The chain has TRBV30 and TRBJ1-2; 9 nucleotides line up with TRBD1. Germline V gene sequence: CDR1 GTSNPN, CDR2 SVGIG (reference sequence). The length of the CDR3 is 14 residues. The V gene end was trimmed by 1 base and the J gene end by 2 bases; junction bases not matched to a gene: 2.

With regard to this clonotype: This may arise from a read error, as a much more abundant clone is one base away. The rearrangement uses TRBV7-2 and TRBJ1-2; D perhaps matches TRBD1 (6 bases). V gave up 0 bases and J gave up 7 bases, with 15 bases separating them. The CDR3 totals 15 residues. Germline values: CDR1 SGHTA, CDR2 FQGNSA. CDR3 DNA sequence: TGTGCCAGCAGCTTAGCCCCGCCAGGGGCAAGTGGCTACACCTTC. Protein sequence: CASSLAPPGASGYTF.